This passage covers 5 T cell receptor beta chains from one sample sequenced in a study of technical replicates of blood from several donors. Data came from immunoSEQ multiplex PCR; TCRdb stores just in-frame clones and leaves some out. The sample holds tens of thousands of clones; 95% to 97% are singletons and the top ten take approximately 0.25%. Sample: T cells isolated from PBMCs. The receptors stem from a human donor in good health.

In its sample, this clone was seen once. The V gene is TRBV6-5, the J gene TRBJ2-7; TRBD2 might be the D (5 bases). With 8 bases removed from V and 5 bases from J, the gap between germline ends came to 7 bases. CDR3 length: 10 residues. The germline CDR1 and CDR2 sequences are MNHEY and SVGAGI. Here the CDR3 reads CASGSHEQYF. The CDR3, as DNA: TGTGCCAGCGGGAGCCACGAGCAGTACTTC.

DNA of the CDR3: TGTGCCAGCGTCCGACTAGATATCGGCAATGAGCAGTTCTTC. It codes for CASVRLDIGNEQFF. The chain joins TRBV2 to TRBJ2-1; TRBD2 might be the D (6 bases). The CDR3 has 14 amino acids. Between the trimmed V and J ends, which lost 8 bases and 6 bases, there was a span of 17 bases. CDR1 SNHLY and CDR2 FYNNEI come from the germline V gene.

The CDR3 DNA reads TGTGCCAGCAGTGATCGGCAGGGGATGAGCTATGGCTACACCTTC. Protein product: CASSDRQGMSYGYTF. The V call is TRBV6-1, the J call TRBJ1-2, with D possibly matching TRBD1 (6 bases). The CDR3 is made up of 15 amino acids. CDR1 and CDR2 from the germline V gene are MNHNS and SASEGT. V lost 3 bases and J lost 4, with 15 bases in between.

The rearrangement joins TRBV9 to TRBJ2-7, with a tentative D call TRBD2 (6 bases). CDR1 is SGDLS and CDR2 is YYNGEE in the germline V gene. The CDR3 extends over 14 amino acids. Trimming stripped 0 bases from V and 4 bases from J, with 11 bases between. CDR3 sequence reads: CASSVDGGVYEQYF. DNA for the CDR3: TGTGCCAGCAGCGTAGACGGGGGAGTGTACGAGCAGTACTTC.

This clone has a single count. The V and J genes are TRBV15 and TRBJ2-7; D is possibly TRBD2 (6 bases). The CDR3 totals 16 residues. The V gene lost 5 bases and the J gene lost 3 bases, with 20 bases spanning the gap. CDR1 LNHNV and CDR2 YYDKDF come from the germline V gene (reference sequence). CDR3 in DNA: TGTGCCACCAGCGAATCCCCCGAACTAGCACTCTACGAGCAGTACTTC. The encoded protein is CATSESPELALYEQYF.